The 3 T cell receptor beta chains below were found in one sample sequenced in a study of regulatory T cells in long-lasting Graves disease (dated by TCRdb to the early 2020s). What this sample's time point label stands for: newly diagnosed GD, antithyroid drugs for less than 3 months. RNA was extracted from PBMCs in TRIzol for both TCR sequencing and RNA sequencing. Library generation was performed with multiplex PCR. TCRdb lists the instrument as Illumina HiSeq 4000. iRepertoire HTBI primers and Arm-PCR amplification of CDR3 regions were used to construct TCR beta libraries. TCRdb reprocessing: public reads trimmed at Q25 with fastp, clones called with MiXCR, in-frame beta chains kept. Each CDR3 protein gets just one entry, which takes the most common genes and DNA from the rows behind it. This sample comprises under 700,000 distinct CDR3 sequences, around 16% of them detected only once. Just under 25% of the sample comes from the top ten.

This sample was shared with a second study, whose subject was T cells in Graves' hyperthyroidism and ophthalmopathy.

Source: peripheral blood mononuclear cells (PBMCs), taken at new diagnosis, from a patient treated with antithyroid drugs. These receptors were obtained from a woman aged 35-65 years with Graves disease. Donor details come from another sample of the same person, matched by shared clones.

In this sample, this clonotype turned up many times. CDR3 residues: CASSSTEGLETQYF. For the CDR3, the DNA is TGTGCCAGCAGCTCCACTGAGGGGTTGGAGACCCAGTACTTC. This chain links TRBV7-8 with TRBJ2-5; possibly TRBD1 or TRBD2 for D (5 bases each). Germline V gives CDR1 SGHVS, CDR2 FQNEAQ. CDR3 length: 14 amino acids. Trimming took off 4 bases at V and 5 bases at J, with 14 bases between the two ends.

This clonotype has at least ten counts. The CDR3: CASSFRPWTGGISNQPQHF. Here the CDR3 DNA reads TGTGCCAGCAGTTTCCGCCCTTGGACAGGGGGTATCAGCAATCAGCCCCAGCATTTT. The chain uses TRBV12-3 or TRBV12-4 and TRBJ1-5, with TRBD1 matching 10 bases. The length of the CDR3 is 19 residues. The ends lost 3 bases at V and 1 base at J; junction bases unmatched: 12.

This clonotype was detected a few times. V and J are TRBV6-1 and TRBJ1-2, with TRBD1 as a possible D gene (5 bases). CDR3 length equals 16 residues. Germline lookup yields CDR1 MNHNS and CDR2 SASEGT. V was trimmed by 7 bases and J by 0 bases, leaving 18 bases between them. In DNA, the CDR3 is TGTGCCAGCATTTCAAGCTCGGGGCCAACTAACTATGGCTACACCTTC. Protein sequence: CASISSSGPTNYGYTF.